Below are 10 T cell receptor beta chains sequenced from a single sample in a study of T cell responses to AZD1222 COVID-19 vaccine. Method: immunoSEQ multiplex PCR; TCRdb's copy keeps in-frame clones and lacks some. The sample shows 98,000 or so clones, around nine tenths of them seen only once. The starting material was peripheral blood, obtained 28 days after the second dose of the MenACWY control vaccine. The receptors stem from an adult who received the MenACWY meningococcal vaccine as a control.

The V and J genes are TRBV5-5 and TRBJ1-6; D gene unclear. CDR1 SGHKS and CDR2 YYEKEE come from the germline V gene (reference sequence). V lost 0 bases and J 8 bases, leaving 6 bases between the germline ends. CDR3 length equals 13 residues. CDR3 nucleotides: TGTGCCAGCAGCTTGGCGCCTCATTCACCCCTCCACTTT. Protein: CASSLAPHSPLHF.

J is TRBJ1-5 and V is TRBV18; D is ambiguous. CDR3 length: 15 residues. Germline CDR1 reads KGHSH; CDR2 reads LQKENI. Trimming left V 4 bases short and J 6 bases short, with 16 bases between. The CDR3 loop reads CASSLSRTDGQPQHF. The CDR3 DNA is TGTGCCAGCTCACTATCCCGGACCGACGGTCAGCCCCAGCATTTT.

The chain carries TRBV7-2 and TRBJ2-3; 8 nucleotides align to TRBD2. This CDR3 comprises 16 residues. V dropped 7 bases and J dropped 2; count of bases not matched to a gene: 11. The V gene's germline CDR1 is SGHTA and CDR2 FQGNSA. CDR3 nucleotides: TGTGCCAGCACGGGAGGGGCGGGAATAACCACAGATACGCAGTATTTT. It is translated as CASTGGAGITTDTQYF.

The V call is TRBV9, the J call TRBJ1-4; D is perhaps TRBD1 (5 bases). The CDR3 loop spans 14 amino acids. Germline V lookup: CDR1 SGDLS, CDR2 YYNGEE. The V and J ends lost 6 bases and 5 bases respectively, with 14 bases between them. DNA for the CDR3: TGTGCCAGCACCTCGGGACTCAGGAATGAAAAACTGTTTTTT. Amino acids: CASTSGLRNEKLFF.

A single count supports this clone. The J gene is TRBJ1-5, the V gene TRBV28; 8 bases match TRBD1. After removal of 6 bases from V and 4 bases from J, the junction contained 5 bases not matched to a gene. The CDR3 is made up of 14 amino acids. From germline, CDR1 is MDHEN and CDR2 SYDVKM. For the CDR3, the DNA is TGTGCCAGCAGCCGGGACAGGACAAATCAGCCCCAGCATTTT. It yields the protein CASSRDRTNQPQHF.

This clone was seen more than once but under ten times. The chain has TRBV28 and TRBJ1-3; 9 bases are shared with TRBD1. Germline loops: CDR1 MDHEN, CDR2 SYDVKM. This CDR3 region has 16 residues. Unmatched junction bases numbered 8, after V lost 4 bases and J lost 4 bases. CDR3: CASSSRDRVSGNTIYF. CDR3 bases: TGTGCCAGCAGTTCCCGGGACAGGGTTTCCGGAAACACCATATATTTT.

The CDR3 DNA sequence: TGTGCCAGCAGCTCAAGACAGGGGGCAGATACGCAGTATTTT. Residues: CASSSRQGADTQYF. The genes are TRBV5-6 and TRBJ2-3, with TRBD1 matching over 9 bases. The CDR3 is 14 residues long. V lost 3 bases, J lost 4 bases, and 3 bases stayed unmatched. Germline CDR1 reads SGHDT; CDR2 reads YYEEEE.

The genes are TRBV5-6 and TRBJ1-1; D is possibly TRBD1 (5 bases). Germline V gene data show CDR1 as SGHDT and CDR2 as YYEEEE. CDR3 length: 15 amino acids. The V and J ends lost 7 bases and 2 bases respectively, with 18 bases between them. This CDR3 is CASSAPSRANTEAFF. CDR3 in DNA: TGTGCCAGCTCCGCACCCAGCAGGGCTAACACTGAAGCTTTCTTT.

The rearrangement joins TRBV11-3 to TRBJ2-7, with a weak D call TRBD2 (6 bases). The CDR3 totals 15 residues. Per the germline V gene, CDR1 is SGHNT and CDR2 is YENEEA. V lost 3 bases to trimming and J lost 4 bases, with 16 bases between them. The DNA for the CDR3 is TGTGCCAGCAGCTTCGGGCCCCTCGGGACTTACGAGCAGTACTTC. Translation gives CASSFGPLGTYEQYF. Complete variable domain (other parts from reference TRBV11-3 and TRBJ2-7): EAGVVQSPRYKIIEKKQPVAFWCNPISGHNTLYWYLQNLGQGPELLIRYENEEAVDDSQLPKDRFSAERLKGVDSTLKIQPAELGDSAVYLCASSFGPLGTYEQYFGPGTRLTVT.

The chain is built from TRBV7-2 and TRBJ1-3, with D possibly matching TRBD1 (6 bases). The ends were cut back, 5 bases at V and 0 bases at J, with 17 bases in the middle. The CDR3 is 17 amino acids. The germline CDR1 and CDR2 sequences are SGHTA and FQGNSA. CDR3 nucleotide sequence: TGTGCCAGCAGCCCACAAGGGACACCGAACTCTGGAAACACCATATATTTT. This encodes CASSPQGTPNSGNTIYF.